This T cell receptor beta chain was sequenced for a study of T cell responses to AZD1222 COVID-19 vaccine. CDR3 size: 12 residues. The data were produced by immunoSEQ multiplex PCR, yet TCRdb's version contains in-frame clones alone and is incomplete. The profile shows tens of thousands of clones, 80% to 90% of them singletons. Notes on the study in general: Vaccine-associated CD4 TCRs ranged over spike, dominating at 160-218 and 743-854. Donor demographics were predominantly white British with a female majority; clonal diversity may be underestimated.

This clone came up once. Its target is not known. The source is an adult in good health. This chain joins TRBV21-1 and TRBJ2-7; TRBD1 reflects the table's D call only, with no check against the DNA. TRBV21-1 is flagged as a pseudogene. Sequencing used peripheral blood, obtained on day 0 of MenACWY control vaccination. CDR3 loop: CASSPGTYEQYF. CDR3 nucleotide sequence: TGTGCCAGCAGTCCAGGTACCTACGAGCAGTACTTC.